The 30 T cell receptor beta chains reported below all come from one sample, sequenced in a study of blood T cell repertoires in COVID-19. Measured with immunoSEQ multiplex PCR; TCRdb has only the in-frame clones, and not every one. The profile covers some 230,000 clones, with 80% to 90% appearing a single time and about 3.5% taken by the ten largest. Material for sequencing was PBMCs or T cells enriched from blood (not recorded which). These receptors originate from a woman in her late teens or twenties in a cohort exposed to, infected with or recovered from COVID-19 (not recorded which).

The chain couples TRBV20-1 to TRBJ1-5; a possible D gene is TRBD1 (6 bases). Trimming shortened V by 3 bases and J by 3 bases, and 9 bases separated the two germline ends. In germline, CDR1 is DFQATT, CDR2 SNEGSKA (reference sequence). This CDR3 region has 13 residues. The DNA of the CDR3 is TGCAGTGCTAGTGGACAGCTCAATCAGCCCCAGCATTTT. Encoded protein: CSASGQLNQPQHF.

The rearrangement links TRBV9 to TRBJ2-5; D gene ambiguous. Germline CDR1 and CDR2: SGDLS and YYNGEE. This CDR3 is 14 amino acids long. V gave up 4 bases and J gave up 1 base, with 11 bases separating them. The CDR3, as DNA: TGTGCCAGCAGCCCACAGATGACCCAAGAGACCCAGTACTTC. Its translation is CASSPQMTQETQYF.

The chain joins TRBV19 to TRBJ2-3, with D possibly TRBD1 on 5 matching bases. Germline lookup yields CDR1 LNHDA and CDR2 SQIVND (reference sequence). V was clipped by 4 bases and J by 8 bases, with 10 bases between them. This CDR3 is built from 12 residues. The CDR3 is CASSTGFGTQYF. CDR3 nucleotide sequence: TGTGCCAGTAGTACAGGGTTTGGTACGCAGTATTTT.

The rearrangement uses TRBV10-1 and TRBJ2-7; D call uncertain. The V end lost 7 bases, the J end lost 2 bases, and 15 bases lay between the germline ends. The germline gives CDR1 WNHNN, CDR2 SYGVQD (reference sequence). This CDR3 is 14 amino acids long. This CDR3 is CASTLPAGTYEQYF. CDR3 nucleotides: TGCGCCAGCACCCTCCCCGCCGGTACCTACGAGCAGTACTTC.

The CDR3: CASSLNPYEQYF. Written as DNA, the CDR3 is TGTGCCAGCAGTCTAAACCCCTACGAGCAGTACTTC. The rearrangement uses TRBV2 and TRBJ2-7; D gene uncertain. Germline V gene lookup returns CDR1 SNHLY and CDR2 FYNNEI. This CDR3 has 12 residues. Trimming cost V 5 bases and J 2 bases, with 7 bases left between them.

The chain has TRBV11-3 and TRBJ2-2; D ambiguous. Germline CDR1 SGHNT, CDR2 YENEEA. With 2 bases removed from V and 3 bases from J, the gap between germline ends came to 7 bases. The CDR3 runs to 14 residues. The CDR3 nucleotides are TGTGCCAGCAGCTTATATTCGTACACCGGGGAGCTGTTTTTT. Its protein is CASSLYSYTGELFF.

The chain has TRBV5-4 and TRBJ1-2, with 8 bases that match TRBD1. The CDR3 sequence is 14 residues long. With V trimmed by 5 bases and J by 7 bases, 10 bases remained unmatched. Germline CDR1 and CDR2: SGHNT and YYREEE (reference sequence). The CDR3 nucleotides are TGTGCCAGCAGATTAGGACAGGGTAATCTTGGCTACACCTTC. Translation gives CASRLGQGNLGYTF.

The chain recombines TRBV7-2 with TRBJ2-1; 7 bases align to TRBD1. The CDR3 totals 15 residues. Trimming at V came to 1 base and at J to 5 bases, leaving 5 bases not matched to a gene. Germline loops: CDR1 SGHTA, CDR2 FQGNSA. CDR3 bases: TGTGCCAGCAGCTTAGTGACAGGGATCGACAATGAGCAGTTCTTC. Amino acid sequence: CASSLVTGIDNEQFF. The full variable domain, rest sourced from reference TRBV7-2 and TRBJ2-1, is GAGVSQSPSNKVTEKGKDVELRCDPISGHTALYWYRQSLGQGLEFLIYFQGNSAPDKSGLPSDRFSAERTGGSVSTLTIQRTQQEDSAVYLCASSLVTGIDNEQFFGPGTRLTVL.

The rearrangement links TRBV9 to TRBJ2-1; unclear D gene. V lost 2 bases and J lost 5, with 5 bases in between. The CDR3 consists of 12 residues. Germline CDR1 is SGDLS and CDR2 is YYNGEE. The DNA for the CDR3 is TGTGCCAGCAGCGTTCATCACAATGAGCAGTTCTTC. Its protein product is CASSVHHNEQFF.

This clone appeared a single time. The chain has TRBV6-1 and TRBJ1-2; D ambiguous. CDR1 and CDR2 from the germline V gene are MNHNS and SASEGT. The CDR3 spans 15 residues. Trimming took 2 bases from V and 0 from J, leaving 10 bases between them. CDR3 sequence: CASSERANTNYGYTF. The CDR3 DNA follows: TGTGCCAGCAGTGAACGTGCGAATACTAACTATGGCTACACCTTC.

The chain couples TRBV6-5 to TRBJ1-2, with TRBD1 identical over 9 bases. This CDR3 is 15 amino acids long. CDR1 MNHEY and CDR2 SVGAGI come from the germline V gene. The V and J ends lost 6 bases and 6 bases, in that order; junction bases with no gene match: 11. The CDR3 loop is CASSSTGTGLDGYTF. The DNA of the CDR3 is TGTGCCAGCAGCTCGACCGGGACAGGGTTGGATGGCTACACCTTC.

The genes are TRBV10-1 and TRBJ1-1, with 9 bases aligning to TRBD1. Germline CDR1 reads WNHNN; CDR2 reads SYGVQD (reference sequence). The junction had 7 bases not matched to a gene; V was cut back by 6 bases and J by 5 bases. There are 14 residues in the CDR3. The CDR3 sequence is CASSGQGLGTEAFF. The CDR3, as DNA: TGCGCCAGCAGCGGACAGGGGTTGGGTACTGAAGCTTTCTTT.

The chain is built from TRBV2 and TRBJ1-4; D is unresolved. V lost 4 bases to trimming and J lost 8 bases, with 14 bases between them. The CDR3 is 14 amino acids. Germline CDR1 reads SNHLY; CDR2 reads FYNNEI. The CDR3 region is CASSVRGQEEKLFF. CDR3 bases: TGTGCCAGCAGTGTGCGGGGTCAGGAGGAAAAACTGTTTTTT. The entire variable domain, with the rest obtained from reference TRBV2 and TRBJ1-4, is as follows: EPEVTQTPSHQVTQMGQEVILRCVPISNHLYFYWYRQILGQKVEFLVSFYNNEISEKSEIFDDQFSVERPDGSNFTLKIRSTKLEDSAMYFCASSVRGQEEKLFFGSGTQLSVL.

J is TRBJ2-7 and V is TRBV4-1; 9 nucleotides agree with TRBD1. CDR1 is MGHRA and CDR2 is YSYEKL in the germline V gene. CDR3 length: 17 amino acids. J was trimmed by 4 bases and V by 3 bases; bases with no gene match: 13. As DNA, the CDR3 is TGCGCCAGCAGCCAGGGACAGGGCCCCTTCCCCTTATACGAGCAGTACTTC. The encoded protein is CASSQGQGPFPLYEQYF.

The J gene is TRBJ2-3, the V gene TRBV29-1; D is undetermined. The germline V gene encodes CDR1 SQVTM and CDR2 ANQGSEA. With 5 bases removed from V and 6 bases from J, the gap between germline ends came to 12 bases. This CDR3 is 12 amino acids long. The CDR3 coding sequence is TGCAGCGTTTCTCCCACAATGGATACGCAGTATTTT. Protein: CSVSPTMDTQYF.

The rearrangement uses TRBV19 and TRBJ2-7; 7 nucleotides match TRBD2. CDR3 size: 14 residues. The V and J ends lost 2 bases and 1 base, in that order; junction bases with no gene match: 2. Germline-derived CDR1 and CDR2 are LNHDA and SQIVND (reference sequence). The CDR3 nucleotides read TGTGCCAGTAGTATACAGCGGGATTCCTACGAGCAGTACTTC. Translation: CASSIQRDSYEQYF.

The rearrangement links TRBV19 to TRBJ1-2; unclear D gene. Between the trimmed V and J ends, which lost 0 bases and 8 bases, there was a span of 13 bases. Germline lookup yields CDR1 LNHDA and CDR2 SQIVND (reference sequence). The CDR3 contains 14 residues. The CDR3 reads CASSIDGIVRGYTF. CDR3 nucleotide sequence: TGTGCCAGTAGTATAGACGGGATAGTTCGGGGCTACACCTTC.

The rearrangement links TRBV6-1 to TRBJ2-7; 9 bases map to TRBD1. V was pared by 0 bases and J by 5 bases, with 5 bases of the junction left unmatched. The CDR3 totals 15 residues. From germline, CDR1 is MNHNS and CDR2 SASEGT. CDR3 in amino acids: CASSEAEDRGHEQYF. The CDR3 DNA reads TGTGCCAGCAGTGAAGCGGAGGACAGGGGCCACGAGCAGTACTTC.

J is TRBJ1-4 and V is TRBV5-1; D not resolved. CDR3 length equals 16 residues. Germline V gives CDR1 SGHRS, CDR2 YFSETQ. Trimming stripped 1 base from V and 0 bases from J, with 10 bases between. The chain's CDR3 is CASSLSIGATNEKLFF. Here the CDR3 DNA reads TGCGCCAGCAGCTTGAGTATCGGTGCAACTAATGAAAAACTGTTTTTT.

The chain recombines TRBV4-1 with TRBJ2-3, with D unclear. The length of the CDR3 is 14 residues. In germline, CDR1 is MGHRA, CDR2 YSYEKL. V was pared by 1 base and J by 4 bases, with 9 bases between. The CDR3 is CASSQVGLADTQYF. The CDR3 coding sequence is TGCGCCAGCAGCCAAGTAGGTCTAGCAGATACGCAGTATTTT.

This clone appeared a single time. The chain joins TRBV11-2 to TRBJ1-1; 8 bases map to TRBD1. This CDR3 is built from 17 residues. CDR1 and CDR2 (germline): SGHAT, FQNNGV. The V gene end was trimmed by 5 bases and the J gene end by 2 bases; junction bases not matched to a gene: 13. The CDR3: CASSTGQGLFGNTEAFF. Written as DNA, the CDR3 is TGTGCCAGCAGCACCGGACAGGGACTTTTCGGAAACACTGAAGCTTTCTTT.

V gene TRBV12-3 or TRBV12-4 combines with J gene TRBJ2-2; 8 bases agree with TRBD1. The CDR3 has 13 amino acids. The V and J ends lost 6 bases and 5 bases, in that order; junction bases with no gene match: 2. The CDR3 sequence is CASRRDRTGELFF. In DNA form, the CDR3 reads TGTGCCAGCAGGCGGGACAGGACCGGGGAGCTGTTTTTT.

The CDR3 here is CASSPASGSYEQYF. The DNA for the CDR3 is TGCGCCAGCAGTCCGGCTAGCGGATCGTACGAGCAGTACTTC. The chain recombines TRBV10-2 with TRBJ2-7; TRBD2 matches 7 bases. CDR3 length: 14 residues. J gave up 4 bases and V 5 bases, and 8 bases lay outside the gene matches. CDR1 is WSHSY and CDR2 is SAAADI in the germline V gene.

V usage is TRBV18 and J usage is TRBJ1-1, with TRBD1 identical over 7 bases. V lost 3 bases to trimming and J lost 8 bases; unmatched junction nucleotides: 12. This CDR3 has 15 amino acids. Per the germline V gene, CDR1 is KGHSH and CDR2 is LQKENI. The CDR3 DNA follows: TGTGCCAGCTCACCTTCCCTGGAGACAGGGAAAGAAGCTTTCTTT. It translates to CASSPSLETGKEAFF.

The gene calls are TRBV5-1 and TRBJ2-5; 8 bases are shared with TRBD1. CDR1 and CDR2 (germline): SGHRS, YFSETQ. The CDR3 sequence is 15 residues long. The J segment lost 3 bases and the V segment lost 3 bases, leaving 7 bases of the junction unmatched. CDR3 DNA: TGCGCCAGCAGCTGGGCCGGACAGGGAGAAGAGACCCAGTACTTC. It encodes CASSWAGQGEETQYF.

This sequence joins TRBV3-1 (or the pseudogene TRBV3-2) and TRBJ1-1, with 8 bases aligning to TRBD1. Germline CDR1 and CDR2: LGHDT and YNNKEL (reference sequence). The CDR3 is 16 residues long. V shed 3 bases and J 5 bases; nucleotides not matched to a gene: 11. The CDR3 spells CASSHGPQGAGTEAFF. The CDR3 DNA reads as TGTGCCAGCAGCCACGGCCCCCAGGGGGCGGGAACTGAAGCTTTCTTT.

This rearrangement joins TRBV30 to TRBJ1-1; possibly TRBD1 for D (5 bases). Trimming took off 4 bases at V and 4 bases at J, with 16 bases between the two ends. This CDR3 has 14 residues. Germline-derived CDR1 and CDR2 are GTSNPN and SVGIG (reference sequence). Written as DNA, the CDR3 is TGTGCCTGGACTATCCAGGGCCCGGTCACTGAAGCTTTCTTT. Protein product: CAWTIQGPVTEAFF.

Only one count was recorded for this clone. V gene TRBV11-1 combines with J gene TRBJ2-1, with a possible D match to TRBD2 (6 bases). V lost 4 bases and J lost 2, with 12 bases in between. The CDR3 covers 15 residues. Per germline, CDR1 SGHAT and CDR2 FQDESV (reference sequence). CDR3: CASSYAGSPYNEQFF. Written as DNA, the CDR3 is TGTGCCAGCAGCTACGCCGGGAGCCCCTACAATGAGCAGTTCTTC.

V usage is TRBV30 and J usage is TRBJ1-3; 7 bases map to TRBD1. V lost 3 bases to trimming and J lost 3 bases; unmatched junction nucleotides: 14. Germline V gene lookup returns CDR1 GTSNPN and CDR2 SVGIG (reference sequence). The CDR3 covers 17 residues. CDR3 in DNA: TGTGCCTGGAGAGAAGGGGGAATTGGACAGGATGGAAACACCATATATTTT. Encoded protein: CAWREGGIGQDGNTIYF.

V gene TRBV6-1 combines with J gene TRBJ1-5; TRBD1 might be the D (6 bases). CDR1 and CDR2 from the germline V gene are MNHNS and SASEGT. V gave up 2 bases and J gave up 1 base, with 9 bases separating them. The CDR3 spans 15 residues. This CDR3 reads CASSELQGSNQPQHF. The DNA for the CDR3 is TGTGCCAGCAGTGAACTACAGGGAAGCAATCAGCCCCAGCATTTT.